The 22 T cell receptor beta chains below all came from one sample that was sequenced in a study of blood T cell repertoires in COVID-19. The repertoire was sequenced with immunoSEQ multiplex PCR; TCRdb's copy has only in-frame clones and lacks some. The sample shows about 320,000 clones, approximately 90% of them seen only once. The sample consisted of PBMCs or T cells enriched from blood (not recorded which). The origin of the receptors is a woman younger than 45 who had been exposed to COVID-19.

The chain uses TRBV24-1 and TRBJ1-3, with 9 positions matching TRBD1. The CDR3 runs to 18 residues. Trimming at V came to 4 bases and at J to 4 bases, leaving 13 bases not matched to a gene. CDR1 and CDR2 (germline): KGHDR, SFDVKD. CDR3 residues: CATSEGTGISYRGNTIYF. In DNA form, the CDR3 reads TGTGCCACCAGTGAGGGGACAGGGATTAGCTACAGGGGAAACACCATATATTTT.

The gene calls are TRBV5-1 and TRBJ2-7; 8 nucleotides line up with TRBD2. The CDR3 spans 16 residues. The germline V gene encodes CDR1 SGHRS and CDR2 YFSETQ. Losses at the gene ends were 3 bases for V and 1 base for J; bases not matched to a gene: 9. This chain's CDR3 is CASSSGGAIQSYEQYF. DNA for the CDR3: TGCGCCAGCAGCTCGGGGGGGGCGATACAATCCTACGAGCAGTACTTC.

The CDR3 DNA reads as TGTGCCAGCAAAACAGGGGGCAGGGCCCTCCACTTT. Translating gives CASKTGGRALHF. The chain links TRBV12-3 or TRBV12-4 to TRBJ1-6; 9 bases fit TRBD1. CDR3 length equals 12 residues. Germline trimming cut 7 bases from V and 14 bases from J; bases unmatched to any gene: 6.

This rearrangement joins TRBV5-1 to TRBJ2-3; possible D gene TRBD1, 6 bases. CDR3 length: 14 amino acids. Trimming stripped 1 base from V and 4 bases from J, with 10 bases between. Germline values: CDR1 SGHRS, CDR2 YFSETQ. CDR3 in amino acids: CASSLQQGSDTQYF. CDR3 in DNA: TGCGCCAGCAGCTTGCAGCAGGGGTCAGATACGCAGTATTTT.

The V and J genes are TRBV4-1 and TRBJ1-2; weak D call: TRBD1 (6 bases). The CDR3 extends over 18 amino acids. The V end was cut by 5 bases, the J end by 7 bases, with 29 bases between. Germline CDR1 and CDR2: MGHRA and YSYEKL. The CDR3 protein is CASSTSGLQRTDRFGYTF. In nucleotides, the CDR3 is TGCGCCAGCAGCACCTCGGGCCTCCAACGGACAGACAGGTTTGGCTACACCTTC.

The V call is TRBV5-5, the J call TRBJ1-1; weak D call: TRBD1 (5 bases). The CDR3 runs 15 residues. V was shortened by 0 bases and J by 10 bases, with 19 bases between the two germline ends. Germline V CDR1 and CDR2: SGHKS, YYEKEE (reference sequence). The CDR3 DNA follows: TGTGCCAGCAGCTTGGACCCGGGGACCCCGGGGGTAGCTTTCTTT. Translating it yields CASSLDPGTPGVAFF.

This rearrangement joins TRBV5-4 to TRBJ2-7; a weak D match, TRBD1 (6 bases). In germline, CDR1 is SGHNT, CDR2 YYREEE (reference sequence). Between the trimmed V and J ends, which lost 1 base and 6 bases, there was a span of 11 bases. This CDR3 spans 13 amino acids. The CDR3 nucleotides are TGTGCCAGCAGCTTGAAGGGGGTCGGCGAGCAGTACTTC. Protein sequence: CASSLKGVGEQYF.

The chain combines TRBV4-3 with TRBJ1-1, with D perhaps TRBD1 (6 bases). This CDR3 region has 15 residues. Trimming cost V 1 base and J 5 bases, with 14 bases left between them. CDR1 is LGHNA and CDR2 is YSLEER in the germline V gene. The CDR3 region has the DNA TGCGCCAGCAGCCAAGGGGGGCAGGGCCGAACTGAAGCTTTCTTT. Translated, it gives CASSQGGQGRTEAFF.

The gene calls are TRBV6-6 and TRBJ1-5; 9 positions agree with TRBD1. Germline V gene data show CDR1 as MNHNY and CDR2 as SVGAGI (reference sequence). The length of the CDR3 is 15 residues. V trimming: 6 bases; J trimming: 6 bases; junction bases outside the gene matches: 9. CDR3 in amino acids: CASREPGQGGQPQHF. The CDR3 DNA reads TGTGCCAGCAGGGAACCGGGACAGGGAGGTCAGCCCCAGCATTTT.

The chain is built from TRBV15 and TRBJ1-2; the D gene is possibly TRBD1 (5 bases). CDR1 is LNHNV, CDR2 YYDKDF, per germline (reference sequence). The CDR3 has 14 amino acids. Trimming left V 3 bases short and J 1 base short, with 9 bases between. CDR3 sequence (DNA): TGTGCCACCAGCAGGGTGGGGGGTAACTATGGCTACACCTTC. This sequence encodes CATSRVGGNYGYTF.

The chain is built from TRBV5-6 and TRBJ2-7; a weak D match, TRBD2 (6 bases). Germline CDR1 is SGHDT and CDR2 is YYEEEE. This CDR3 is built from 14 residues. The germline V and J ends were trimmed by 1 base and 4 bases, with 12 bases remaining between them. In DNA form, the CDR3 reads TGTGCCAGCAGCTTGTCGGGGGAGAGTTACGAGCAGTACTTC. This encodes CASSLSGESYEQYF.

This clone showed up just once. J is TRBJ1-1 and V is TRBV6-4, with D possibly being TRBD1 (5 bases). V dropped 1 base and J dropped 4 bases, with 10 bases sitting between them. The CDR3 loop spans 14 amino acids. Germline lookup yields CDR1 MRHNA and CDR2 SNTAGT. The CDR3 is CASSDWGGSTEAFF. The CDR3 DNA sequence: TGTGCCAGCAGTGACTGGGGGGGGAGCACTGAAGCTTTCTTT.

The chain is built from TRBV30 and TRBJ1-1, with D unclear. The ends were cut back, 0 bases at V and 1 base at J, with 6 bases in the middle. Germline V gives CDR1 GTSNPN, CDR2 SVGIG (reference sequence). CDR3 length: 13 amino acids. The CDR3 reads CAWSVTQNTEAFF. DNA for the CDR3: TGTGCCTGGAGTGTCACTCAGAACACTGAAGCTTTCTTT.

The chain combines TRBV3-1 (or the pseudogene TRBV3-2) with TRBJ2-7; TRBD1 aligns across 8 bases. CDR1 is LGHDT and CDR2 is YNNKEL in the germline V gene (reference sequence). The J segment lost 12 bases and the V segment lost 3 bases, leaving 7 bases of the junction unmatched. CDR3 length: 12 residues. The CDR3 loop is CASSQLTGATYF. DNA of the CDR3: TGTGCCAGCAGCCAGTTGACAGGGGCTACGTACTTC.

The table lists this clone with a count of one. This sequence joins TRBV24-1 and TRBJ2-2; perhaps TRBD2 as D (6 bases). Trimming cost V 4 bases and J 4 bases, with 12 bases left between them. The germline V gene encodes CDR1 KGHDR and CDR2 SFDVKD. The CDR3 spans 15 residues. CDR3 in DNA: TGTGCCACCAGTGACCCTGGAGGGCTCACCGGGGAGCTGTTTTTT. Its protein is CATSDPGGLTGELFF.

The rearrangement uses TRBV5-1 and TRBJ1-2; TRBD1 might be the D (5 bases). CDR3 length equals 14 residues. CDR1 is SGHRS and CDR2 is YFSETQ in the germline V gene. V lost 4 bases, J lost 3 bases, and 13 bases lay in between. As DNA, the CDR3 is TGCGCCAGCAGCACCCAGGGATTCGACTATGGCTACACCTTC. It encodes CASSTQGFDYGYTF.

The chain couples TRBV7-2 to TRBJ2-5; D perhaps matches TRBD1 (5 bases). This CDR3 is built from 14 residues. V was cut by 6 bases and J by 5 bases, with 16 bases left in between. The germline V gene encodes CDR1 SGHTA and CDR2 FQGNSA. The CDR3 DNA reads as TGTGCCAGCAGGCGAAGCAGGGTCCGGGAGACCCAGTACTTC. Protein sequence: CASRRSRVRETQYF.

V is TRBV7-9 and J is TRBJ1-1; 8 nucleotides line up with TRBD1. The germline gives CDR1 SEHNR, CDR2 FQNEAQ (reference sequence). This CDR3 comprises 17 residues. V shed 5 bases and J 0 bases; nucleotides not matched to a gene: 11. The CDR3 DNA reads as TGTGCCAGCAGCCGAGGGACAGGCTTATTCATGAACACTGAAGCTTTCTTT. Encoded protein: CASSRGTGLFMNTEAFF.

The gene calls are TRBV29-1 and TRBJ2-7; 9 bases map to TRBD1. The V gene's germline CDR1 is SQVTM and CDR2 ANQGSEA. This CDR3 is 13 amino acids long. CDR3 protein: CITTGTGLGEQYF. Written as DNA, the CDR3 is TGCATAACAACCGGGACAGGGTTGGGTGAGCAGTACTTC.

CDR3 sequence (DNA): TGCGCCAGCAGCTCTGGCGGGGGGGCGGCAGATACGCAGTATTTT. It is translated as CASSSGGGAADTQYF. The rearrangement uses TRBV5-1 and TRBJ2-3, with TRBD2 matching over 9 bases. The CDR3 is 15 residues long. J was trimmed by 4 bases and V by 3 bases; bases with no gene match: 6. Germline values: CDR1 SGHRS, CDR2 YFSETQ.

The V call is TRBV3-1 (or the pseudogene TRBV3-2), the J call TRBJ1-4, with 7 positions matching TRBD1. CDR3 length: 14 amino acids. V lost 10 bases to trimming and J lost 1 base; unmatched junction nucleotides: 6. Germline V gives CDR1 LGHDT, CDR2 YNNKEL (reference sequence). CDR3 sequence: CATQRQGTNEKLFF. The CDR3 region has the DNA TGTGCCACCCAGAGACAGGGAACTAATGAAAAACTGTTTTTT.

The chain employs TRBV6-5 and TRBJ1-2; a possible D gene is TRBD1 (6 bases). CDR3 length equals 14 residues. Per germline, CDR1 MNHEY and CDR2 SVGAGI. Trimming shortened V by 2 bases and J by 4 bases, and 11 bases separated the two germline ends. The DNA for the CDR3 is TGTGCCAGCAGTTACCGCCAACAGGGCTATGGCTACACCTTC. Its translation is CASSYRQQGYGYTF.